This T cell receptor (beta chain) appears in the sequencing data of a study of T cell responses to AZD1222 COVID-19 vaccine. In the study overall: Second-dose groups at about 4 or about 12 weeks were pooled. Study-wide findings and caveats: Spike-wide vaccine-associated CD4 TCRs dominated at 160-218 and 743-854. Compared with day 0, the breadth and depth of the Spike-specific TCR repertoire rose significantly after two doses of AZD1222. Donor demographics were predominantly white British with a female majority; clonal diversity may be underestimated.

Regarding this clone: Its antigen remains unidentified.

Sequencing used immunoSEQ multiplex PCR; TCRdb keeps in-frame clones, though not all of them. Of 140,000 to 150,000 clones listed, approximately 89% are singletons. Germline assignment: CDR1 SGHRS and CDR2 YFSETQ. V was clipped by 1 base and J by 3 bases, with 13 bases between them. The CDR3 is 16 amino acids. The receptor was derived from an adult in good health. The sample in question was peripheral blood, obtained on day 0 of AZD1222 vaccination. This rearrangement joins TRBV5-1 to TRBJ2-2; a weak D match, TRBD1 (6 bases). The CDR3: CASSLPSPGDTGELFF. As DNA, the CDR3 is TGCGCCAGCAGCTTGCCCTCCCCAGGGGACACCGGGGAGCTGTTTTTT. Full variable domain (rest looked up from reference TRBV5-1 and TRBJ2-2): KAGVTQTPRYLIKTRGQQVTLSCSPISGHRSVSWYQQTPGQGLQFLFEYFSETQRNKGNFPGRFSGRQFSNSRSEMNVSTLELGDSALYLCASSLPSPGDTGELFFGEGSRLTVL.